This entry describes one T cell receptor (beta chain). This entry is derived from a study of control samples from healthy donors and cancer patients. V shed 0 bases and J 6 bases; nucleotides not matched to a gene: 8. The CDR3 contains 17 residues. Germline V gene data show CDR1 as LGHNT and CDR2 as FRNRAP. Data came from immunoSEQ multiplex PCR; TCRdb stores just in-frame clones and leaves some out. The sample yields about 140,000 clones, approximately 91% seen once. The genes are TRBV12-5 and TRBJ2-1; TRBD1 matches 10 bases. This TCR derives from a man aged 25-45 years in good health. Sample: blood. CDR3 region: CASGLVLGDRGGNEQFF. The CDR3 DNA sequence: TGTGCTAGTGGTTTGGTACTGGGGGACAGGGGTGGCAATGAGCAGTTCTTC.